The next 24 T cell receptor beta chains were all read from a single sample in a study of patients and donors after allogeneic stem cell transplantation (dated by TCRdb to 2020 to 2022). Library preparation was by RT-PCR. TCRdb lists the instrument as NextSeq 550. TCRdb trimmed public reads at Q25 via fastp, called clones via MiXCR and kept in-frame beta chains. Every CDR3 protein is listed once, alongside the most common genes and DNA of its rows. This sample is represented by a few hundred thousand distinct CDR3 sequences; less than 50% of them were singletons. The biggest ten clones account for under 14% of the sample. The sample was blood, either unsorted or a sorted T cell fraction (not recorded which). The receptors come from a human donor who was either an allogeneic HSCT recipient or a stem cell or donor lymphocyte infusion donor (not recorded which). It is not recorded whose cells these are; they may come from a transplant donor.

This chain uses TRBV7-3 with TRBJ2-5, with a tentative D call TRBD2 (6 bases). Trimming removed 4 bases from V and 5 bases from J, with 17 bases in between. In germline, CDR1 is SGHTA, CDR2 FQGTGA. The CDR3 sequence is 15 residues long. The CDR3 nucleotides are TGTGCCAGCAGCTCCCGTGGGGGGAGGTTGGAGACCCAGTACTTC. Translation gives CASSSRGGRLETQYF.

Only a few counts were recorded for this clonotype. The V gene is TRBV9, the J gene TRBJ1-5, with 8 bases fitting TRBD1. Germline V gene data show CDR1 as SGDLS and CDR2 as YYNGEE. This CDR3 has 15 residues. The trim removed 6 bases at V and 0 bases at J, leaving 5 bases unmatched. The CDR3 spells CASTLTGDSNQPQHF. The CDR3 DNA is TGTGCCAGCACCCTGACAGGGGATAGCAATCAGCCCCAGCATTTT.

The chain couples TRBV4-1 to TRBJ1-2; the D is unclear. The CDR3 spans 14 residues. Germline loops: CDR1 MGHRA, CDR2 YSYEKL. V lost 7 bases and J lost 5, with 17 bases in between. Here the CDR3 DNA reads TGCGCCAGCACCCCCAGCCTTGGAGTTTATGGCTACACCTTC. Amino acid sequence: CASTPSLGVYGYTF.

Only one count was recorded for this clonotype. The chain employs TRBV27 and TRBJ2-3; possible D gene TRBD2, 5 bases. The germline gives CDR1 MNHEY, CDR2 SMNVEV (reference sequence). This CDR3 spans 15 amino acids. V was trimmed by 8 bases and J by 0 bases, leaving 15 bases between them. CDR3 protein: CASGDYDTSTDTQYF. CDR3 in DNA: TGTGCCAGCGGCGACTACGACACTAGCACAGATACGCAGTATTTT.

The gene calls are TRBV5-6 and TRBJ2-2; TRBD2 aligns across 8 bases. After removal of 3 bases from V and 7 bases from J, the junction contained 11 bases not matched to a gene. The germline V gene encodes CDR1 SGHDT and CDR2 YYEEEE. The CDR3 sequence is 16 residues long. CDR3 region: CASSSVGGAWDGELFF. The CDR3 DNA follows: TGTGCCAGCAGCTCCGTCGGGGGGGCCTGGGACGGGGAGCTGTTTTTT.

The chain joins TRBV3-1 to TRBJ1-1; D gene ambiguous. V was trimmed by 4 bases and J by 5 bases, leaving 11 bases between them. The CDR3 covers 13 residues. CDR1 and CDR2 (germline): LGHDT, YNNKEL (reference sequence). CDR3 in DNA: TGTGCCAGCAGCCTCAACCCGGAAACTGAAGCTTTCTTT. Amino acids: CASSLNPETEAFF.

This chain links TRBV10-2 with TRBJ2-3; 8 bases align to TRBD1. The J segment lost 5 bases and the V segment lost 7 bases, leaving 11 bases of the junction unmatched. CDR1 and CDR2 from the germline V gene are WSHSY and SAAADI. There are 15 residues in the CDR3. This CDR3 reads CASMSGGLPRDTQYF. Here the CDR3 DNA reads TGCGCCAGCATGTCAGGGGGCCTTCCAAGAGATACGCAGTATTTT.

This clonotype has only one observation. J is TRBJ1-1 and V is TRBV27, with no clear D. V gave up 0 bases and J gave up 10 bases, with 18 bases separating them. The germline V gene has CDR1 MNHEY and CDR2 SMNVEV (reference sequence). The length of the CDR3 is 15 residues. Here the CDR3 reads CASSLSRLPEYRAFF. The DNA for the CDR3 is TGTGCCAGCAGTTTATCGAGGCTTCCCGAGTACCGAGCTTTCTTT.

This rearrangement joins TRBV5-1 to TRBJ2-5; 7 nucleotides agree with TRBD2. The CDR3 is made up of 16 amino acids. Germline lookup yields CDR1 SGHRS and CDR2 YFSETQ. V was pared by 3 bases and J by 2 bases, with 10 bases of the junction left unmatched. CDR3 amino acids: CASSSSRGRGQETQYF. CDR3 bases: TGCGCCAGCAGCTCGTCTAGAGGGAGGGGTCAAGAGACCCAGTACTTC.

The genes are TRBV5-1 and TRBJ1-2; D not certain. The V and J ends lost 4 bases and 9 bases respectively, with 16 bases between them. This CDR3 contains 13 residues. The germline CDR1 and CDR2 sequences are SGHRS and YFSETQ. In DNA form, the CDR3 reads TGCGCCAGCAGCCCCCGTCCGGGGAGGAGCTACACCTTC. This codes for CASSPRPGRSYTF.

The chain carries TRBV6-1 and TRBJ1-5; possible D gene TRBD1, 5 bases. The CDR3 is 17 residues long. Germline V gives CDR1 MNHNS, CDR2 SASEGT. Trimming took off 0 bases at V and 0 bases at J, with 12 bases between the two ends. The CDR3 nucleotides read TGTGCCAGCAGTGAAGCCCCGGGACGGAATAGCAATCAGCCCCAGCATTTT. Its protein is CASSEAPGRNSNQPQHF.

This chain uses TRBV7-9 with TRBJ1-6; D is unclear. The CDR3 consists of 15 residues. V gave up 2 bases and J gave up 10 bases, with 15 bases separating them. Germline values: CDR1 SEHNR, CDR2 FQNEAQ (reference sequence). The CDR3 DNA is TGTGCCAGCAGCTTATATCAGGATTCAAGATCACCCCTCCACTTT. Amino acids: CASSLYQDSRSPLHF.

The chain has TRBV5-1 and TRBJ2-1, with D perhaps TRBD1 or TRBD2 (6 bases each). The germline gives CDR1 SGHRS, CDR2 YFSETQ. The CDR3 has 15 residues. Trimming shortened V by 1 base and J by 4 bases, and 12 bases separated the two germline ends. CDR3 amino acids: CASSLTGAAYNEQFF. CDR3 nucleotide sequence: TGCGCCAGCAGCTTGACGGGGGCCGCTTACAATGAGCAGTTCTTC. The full variable domain, its missing parts supplied by reference TRBV5-1 and TRBJ2-1, is KAGVTQTPRYLIKTRGQQVTLSCSPISGHRSVSWYQQTPGQGLQFLFEYFSETQRNKGNFPGRFSGRQFSNSRSEMNVSTLELGDSALYLCASSLTGAAYNEQFFGPGTRLTVL.

The table lists this clonotype with a few counts. The chain uses TRBV3-1 and TRBJ1-5; possibly TRBD1 for D (6 bases). Between the trimmed V and J ends, which lost 1 base and 7 bases, there was a span of 14 bases. Germline assignment: CDR1 LGHDT and CDR2 YNNKEL (reference sequence). This CDR3 contains 15 residues. The CDR3 loop is CASSQGIGGQQPQHF. The CDR3 DNA reads as TGTGCCAGCAGCCAAGGGATCGGGGGGCAGCAGCCCCAGCATTTT.

V and J are TRBV10-3 and TRBJ1-2; D is unresolved. CDR3 length: 13 amino acids. CDR1 is ENHRY, CDR2 SYGVKD, per germline. The V end lost 4 bases, the J end lost 3 bases, and 9 bases lay between the germline ends. Here the CDR3 reads CAISGAYDYGYTF. DNA of the CDR3: TGTGCCATCAGTGGGGCGTATGACTATGGCTACACCTTC.

This clonotype was detected a few times. The V gene is TRBV13, the J gene TRBJ1-6; TRBD1 matches at 8 bases. The length of the CDR3 is 18 residues. Germline-derived CDR1 and CDR2 are PRHDT and FYEKMQ (reference sequence). V was pared by 4 bases and J by 0 bases, with 8 bases of the junction left unmatched. The CDR3 coding sequence is TGTGCCAGCAGCTCCCGGGACAGGTGGGCCTCCTATAATTCACCCCTCCACTTT. Translating gives CASSSRDRWASYNSPLHF.

The chain recombines TRBV12-3 or TRBV12-4 with TRBJ1-5, with D maybe TRBD1 (6 bases). V lost 3 bases and J lost 5, with 11 bases in between. The CDR3 is made up of 14 amino acids. CDR3 region: CASSFRGLHQPQHF. The CDR3, as DNA: TGTGCCAGCAGTTTTCGGGGGCTTCATCAGCCCCAGCATTTT.

V usage is TRBV3-1 and J usage is TRBJ1-6, with D uncertain. CDR1 LGHDT and CDR2 YNNKEL come from the germline V gene (reference sequence). This CDR3 is 12 amino acids long. Between the trimmed V and J ends, which lost 2 bases and 13 bases, there was a span of 9 bases. This CDR3 is CASSQSTIPLHF. In nucleotides, the CDR3 is TGTGCCAGCAGCCAATCCACAATCCCCCTCCACTTT.

The chain couples TRBV24-1 to TRBJ2-5, with D possibly being TRBD1 or TRBD2 (5 bases each). The germline V and J ends were trimmed by 3 bases and 2 bases, with 15 bases remaining between them. From germline, CDR1 is KGHDR and CDR2 SFDVKD. The CDR3 length is 16 residues. This CDR3 is CATSDPRGQDQETQYF. Written as DNA, the CDR3 is TGTGCCACCAGTGATCCGAGGGGCCAGGATCAAGAGACCCAGTACTTC.

This chain joins TRBV6-4 and TRBJ2-3; 8 bases map to TRBD2. Germline-derived CDR1 and CDR2 are MRHNA and SNTAGT. The CDR3 is made up of 15 amino acids. Losses at the gene ends were 2 bases for V and 2 bases for J; bases not matched to a gene: 3. The CDR3 here is CASSDIAGSTDTQYF. CDR3 nucleotides: TGTGCCAGCAGTGACATAGCGGGGTCCACAGATACGCAGTATTTT.

The genes are TRBV4-1 and TRBJ2-4; D gene unclear. The CDR3 extends over 14 amino acids. V lost 1 base and J 6 bases, leaving 10 bases between the germline ends. In germline, CDR1 is MGHRA, CDR2 YSYEKL. The CDR3 protein is CASSQAGRRNIQYF. The DNA for the CDR3 is TGCGCCAGCAGCCAAGCCGGGCGGAGAAACATTCAGTACTTC.

This sequence joins TRBV29-1 and TRBJ1-5; the D is unclear. Between the trimmed V and J ends, which lost 6 bases and 0 bases, there was a span of 6 bases. CDR1 SQVTM and CDR2 ANQGSEA come from the germline V gene. The CDR3 runs to 12 residues. In nucleotides, the CDR3 is TGCAGCGTGCTGGATAGCAATCAGCCCCAGCATTTT. Translation: CSVLDSNQPQHF.

The chain recombines TRBV7-8 with TRBJ2-3; 8 bases align to TRBD2. J lost 14 bases, V lost 0 bases, and 7 bases had no gene match. The germline V gene encodes CDR1 SGHVS and CDR2 FQNEAQ. The CDR3 is 13 residues long. CDR3 DNA sequence: TGTGCCAGCAGCTTAGCGCGAATAGCGGGGTGGTATTTT. This gives the protein CASSLARIAGWYF.

The gene calls are TRBV12-3 or TRBV12-4 and TRBJ1-4; 7 bases line up with TRBD1. The CDR3 loop spans 16 amino acids. Trimming removed 5 bases from V and 8 bases from J; junction bases left unmatched: 14. DNA of the CDR3: TGTGCCAGCAGTCCCCGATCGCGACAGGGATCCGAAAAACTGTTTTTT. Translation: CASSPRSRQGSEKLFF.